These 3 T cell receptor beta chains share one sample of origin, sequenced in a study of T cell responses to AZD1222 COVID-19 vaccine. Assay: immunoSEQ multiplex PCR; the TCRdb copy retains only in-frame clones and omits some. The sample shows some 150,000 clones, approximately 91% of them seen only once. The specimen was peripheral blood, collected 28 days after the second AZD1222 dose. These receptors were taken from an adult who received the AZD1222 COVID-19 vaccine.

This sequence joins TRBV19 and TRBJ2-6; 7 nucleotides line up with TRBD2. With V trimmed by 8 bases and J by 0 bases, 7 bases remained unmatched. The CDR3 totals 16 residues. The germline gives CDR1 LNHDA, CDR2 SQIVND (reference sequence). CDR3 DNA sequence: TGTGCCAGTTCCCGGGGGAGGGACTCTGGGGCCAACGTCCTGACTTTC. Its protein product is CASSRGRDSGANVLTF.

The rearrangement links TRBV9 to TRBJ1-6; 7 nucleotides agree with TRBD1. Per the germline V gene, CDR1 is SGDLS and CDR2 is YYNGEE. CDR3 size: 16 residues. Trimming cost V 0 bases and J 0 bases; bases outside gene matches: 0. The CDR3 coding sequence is TGTGCCAGCAGCGTAGGGGACAGCTCCTATAATTCACCCCTCCACTTT. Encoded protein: CASSVGDSSYNSPLHF.

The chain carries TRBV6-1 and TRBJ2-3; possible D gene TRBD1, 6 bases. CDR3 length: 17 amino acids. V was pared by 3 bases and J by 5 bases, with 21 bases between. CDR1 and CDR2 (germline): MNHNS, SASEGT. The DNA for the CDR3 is TGTGCCAGCAGTGACGTCCTCCGGGCCCTAGGGGGAGATACGCAGTATTTT. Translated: CASSDVLRALGGDTQYF.